This TCR beta chain was found in a study of beta chain features in type 1 diabetes. Study-wide results and caveats: VDJ junctions from patients with type 1 diabetes contained fewer insertions and more deletions.

Comment on this clone: Its antigen is as yet unknown.

Sorting that relied on CD45RO/CCR7/CD25/CD127/CD95/CD27 yielded CD4+ naive, central memory, regulatory and stem cell-like memory cells. Purities in excess of 95% were seen in all sorted populations. CDR3 length equals 17 residues. V shed 3 bases and J 4 bases; nucleotides not matched to a gene: 7. Germline V gene data show CDR1 as SGDLS and CDR2 as YYNGEE. Expressed TCRB transcripts were sequenced, since all the RNA that had been isolated was reverse transcribed. The table came from immunoSEQ multiplex PCR; TCRdb's copy has only in-frame clones and leaves some out. The sample lists approximately 140,000 clones; roughly 9.7% were seen once.

Material for sequencing was central memory CD4+ T cells from blood. The V call is TRBV9, the J call TRBJ2-3, with 14 bases fitting TRBD2. The sequence was collected from a woman between 35 and 50 years old in good health. CDR3 DNA sequence: TGTGCCAGCAGCGAAGGACTAGCGGGGGGTTTCGCAGATACGCAGTATTTT. Amino acids: CASSEGLAGGFADTQYF.